This TCR beta chain was identified during a study of cytomegalovirus exposure and HLA in healthy donors. Study conclusions and caveats: For most TCR beta V segments, an earlier analysis put the productive rate at about 87% or about 30% of the time. As was reported, the HLA-A and HLA-B alleles of most subjects were accurately predicted from TCR beta sequences.

V shed 2 bases and J shed 5 bases, with 12 bases lying between them. The CDR3 loop spans 14 amino acids. CDR1 is MNHEY and CDR2 is SVGAGI in the germline V gene. Every donor was a healthy person donating bone marrow. 13 Jbeta primers and 60 Vbeta primers were used for the PCR. In the study's own analysis: In a later analysis, of some 80 million unique beta chains, about 12 million appeared in at least two donors. The assay was immunoSEQ multiplex PCR, and TCRdb's table has in-frame clones only and misses some. V, J and clone size reflect that table, while D and trimming were determined from the DNA. The sample comprises roughly 200,000 clones, roughly 80% of which are singletons, and under 3% rests with the top ten. With regard to this clone: Its antigen remains unknown.

This chain connects TRBV6-5 to TRBJ1-2; tentative D call: TRBD1 (5 bases). Input material: PBMCs. This sequence was found in a woman aged 25 to 45 in good health and CMV-seronegative. The CDR3 loop is CASSYVDSDYGYTF. In nucleotides, the CDR3 is TGTGCCAGCAGTTACGTCGACAGTGATTATGGCTACACCTTC.